Shown below are 6 T cell receptor beta chains from a single sample sequenced in a study of PD-1 blockade in classical Hodgkin lymphoma. Only in-frame clones appear in the TCRdb table, and some are missing; sequencing was by immunoSEQ multiplex PCR. The profile shows about 20,000 clones, roughly 73% of them singletons. In every patient, relapse followed autologous stem cell transplantation, while exposure to brentuximab vedotin differed. Sequencing was performed on peripheral blood mononuclear cells (PBMCs), taken before the second cycle of nivolumab. The receptors originated from a human donor with classical Hodgkin lymphoma.

This chain uses TRBV19 with TRBJ2-1; possibly TRBD1 or TRBD2 for D (6 bases each). The CDR3 spans 17 residues. The germline V and J ends were trimmed by 5 bases and 0 bases, with 17 bases remaining between them. Germline values: CDR1 LNHDA, CDR2 SQIVND (reference sequence). Written as DNA, the CDR3 is TGTGCCAGTAGTCCAAGGGGGAGCGGGCTCTCCTACAATGAGCAGTTCTTC. Protein sequence: CASSPRGSGLSYNEQFF.

This clone was counted between two and nine times. The chain couples TRBV10-3 to TRBJ1-3; TRBD1 agrees at 7 bases. This CDR3 has 14 residues. Germline loops: CDR1 ENHRY, CDR2 SYGVKD. J lost 2 bases, V lost 10 bases, and 8 bases had no gene match. The CDR3 DNA reads TGTGCCACCTTCCAGACAGGGACTGGAAACACCATATATTTT. This translates into CATFQTGTGNTIYF.

This clone was seen a few times. The CDR3 bases are TGTGCCAGCAGAACCTCACTAGCGAGCAACGAGCAGTACTTC. Residues: CASRTSLASNEQYF. This chain joins TRBV2 and TRBJ2-7; TRBD2 agrees at 7 bases. CDR3 length: 14 residues. Germline V lookup: CDR1 SNHLY, CDR2 FYNNEI. V lost 6 bases, J lost 5 bases, and 10 bases stayed unmatched. Full variable domain (missing parts from reference TRBV2 and TRBJ2-7): EPEVTQTPSHQVTQMGQEVILRCVPISNHLYFYWYRQILGQKVEFLVSFYNNEISEKSEIFDDQFSVERPDGSNFTLKIRSTKLEDSAMYFCASRTSLASNEQYFGPGTRLTVT.

The chain has TRBV5-6 and TRBJ1-4; 8 bases fit TRBD1. Germline CDR1 is SGHDT and CDR2 is YYEEEE. V trimming: 4 bases; J trimming: 7 bases; junction bases outside the gene matches: 9. The CDR3 runs to 15 residues. The CDR3 is CASSREGTGPEKLFF. For the CDR3, the DNA is TGTGCCAGCAGCCGGGAAGGGACAGGTCCTGAAAAACTGTTTTTT.

V usage is TRBV5-1 and J usage is TRBJ2-2; 7 bases are shared with TRBD1. The CDR3 has 15 residues. V gave up 3 bases and J gave up 2 bases; unmatched junction bases: 4. Germline loops: CDR1 SGHRS, CDR2 YFSETQ. CDR3 in DNA: TGCGCCAGCAGCTCATGGGACAGCAACACCGGGGAGCTGTTTTTT. The encoded protein is CASSSWDSNTGELFF.

This clone was recorded a few times. This chain joins TRBV15 and TRBJ2-1; 11 positions match TRBD1. CDR1 LNHNV and CDR2 YYDKDF come from the germline V gene (reference sequence). The CDR3 runs to 17 residues. V lost 5 bases to trimming and J lost 10 bases; unmatched junction nucleotides: 16. The CDR3 DNA sequence: TGTGCCACCAGCCTTCCCACCGGACAGGGGGCTTTCGGGGAGCAGTTCTTC. Protein: CATSLPTGQGAFGEQFF.